This TCR beta chain was identified in a study of memory CD4+ T cells and cytomegalovirus serostatus. The sort gate was single viable CD3+CD4+CD8-CD45RO+ cells for memory CD4+ T cells. With respect to this clone: Its antigen is not identified.

CDR1 and CDR2 (germline): SGHAT, FQNNGV. The length of the CDR3 is 15 residues. The V gene end was trimmed by 1 base and the J gene end by 11 bases; junction bases not matched to a gene: 10. Study observations and caveats: The CMV-associated TCR signature appears largely within the CD4+ memory repertoire.

Sequencing was performed with immunoSEQ multiplex PCR; in TCRdb, only in-frame clones are kept and a portion is missing. The repertoire includes around 50,000 clones, 60% to 80% of them detected once, and 0.65% to 0.85% sits in the top ten. The chain uses TRBV11-2 and TRBJ2-1; 8 nucleotides line up with TRBD2. This clonotype was sampled from an adult in good health and CMV-seronegative. The sample taken for sequencing was memory CD4+ T cells from blood. CDR3 sequence reads: CASSLGGGRLRKQFF. The CDR3 nucleotides are TGTGCCAGCAGCTTAGGAGGCGGGAGGCTTAGGAAGCAGTTCTTC.